The T cell receptor (beta chain) under discussion was sequenced for a study of blood T cell repertoires in COVID-19. Study-level background: The samples span acute and convalescent COVID-19 from the United States, Italy and Spain. The cDNA or gDNA used as material had been derived from T cells, B-cell-depleted T cells, or PBMCs.

Germline V gives CDR1 MDHEN, CDR2 SYDVKM. Trimming shortened V by 3 bases and J by 10 bases, and 21 bases separated the two germline ends. The CDR3 runs to 16 residues. In the original processing: Estimated nucleated cell counts came from reference gene primer amplification. Sequencing was performed with immunoSEQ multiplex PCR; in TCRdb, only in-frame clones are kept and a portion is missing. The V and J calls and clone size were taken over from that table, and D and trimming were inferred from the DNA. Of around 140,000 clones listed, nearly 90% are singletons. The chain joins TRBV28 to TRBJ1-4; maybe TRBD1 (5 bases). Sequencing was carried out using peripheral blood. The receptor was derived from an older man with acute or convalescent COVID-19. CDR3 sequence (DNA): TGTGCCAGCAGTTTCGGGGGGGAATGGGAGCTTGGAAAACTGTTTTTT. The encoded protein is CASSFGGEWELGKLFF.